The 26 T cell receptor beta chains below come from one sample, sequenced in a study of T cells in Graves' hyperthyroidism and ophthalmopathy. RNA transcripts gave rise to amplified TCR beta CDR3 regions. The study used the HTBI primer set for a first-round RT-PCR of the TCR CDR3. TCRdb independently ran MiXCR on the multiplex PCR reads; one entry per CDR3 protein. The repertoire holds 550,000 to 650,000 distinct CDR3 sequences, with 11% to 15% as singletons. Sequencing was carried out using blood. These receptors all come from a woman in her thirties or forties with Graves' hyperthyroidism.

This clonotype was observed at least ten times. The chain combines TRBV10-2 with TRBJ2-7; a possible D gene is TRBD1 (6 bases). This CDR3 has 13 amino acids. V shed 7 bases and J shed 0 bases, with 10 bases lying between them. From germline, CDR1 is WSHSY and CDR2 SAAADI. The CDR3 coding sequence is TGCGCCAGCACCTGGGACACCTCCTACGAGCAGTACTTC. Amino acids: CASTWDTSYEQYF.

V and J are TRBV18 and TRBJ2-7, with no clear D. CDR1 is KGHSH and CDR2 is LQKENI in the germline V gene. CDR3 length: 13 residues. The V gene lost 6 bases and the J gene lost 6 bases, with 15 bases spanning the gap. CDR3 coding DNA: TGTGCCAGCTCTGGCAACCAAGCGCGCGAGCAGTACTTC. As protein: CASSGNQAREQYF.

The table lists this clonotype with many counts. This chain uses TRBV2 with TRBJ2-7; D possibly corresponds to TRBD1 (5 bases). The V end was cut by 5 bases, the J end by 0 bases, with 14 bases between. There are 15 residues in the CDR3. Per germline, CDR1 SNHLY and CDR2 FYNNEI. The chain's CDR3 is CASSSRTTGSYEQYF. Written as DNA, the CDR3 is TGTGCCAGCAGTTCGAGGACAACCGGCTCCTACGAGCAGTACTTC.

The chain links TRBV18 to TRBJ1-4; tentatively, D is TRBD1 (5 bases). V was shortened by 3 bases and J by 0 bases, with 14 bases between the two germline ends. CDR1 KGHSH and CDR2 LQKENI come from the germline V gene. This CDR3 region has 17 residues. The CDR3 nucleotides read TGTGCCAGCTCACCGGGGGGTGTGACCGCAACTAATGAAAAACTGTTTTTT. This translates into CASSPGGVTATNEKLFF. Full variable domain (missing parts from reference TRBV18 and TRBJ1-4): NAGVMQNPRHLVRRRGQEARLRCSPMKGHSHVYWYRQLPEEGLKFMVYLQKENIIDESGMPKERFSAEFPKEGPSILRIQQVVRGDSAAYFCASSPGGVTATNEKLFFGSGTQLSVL.

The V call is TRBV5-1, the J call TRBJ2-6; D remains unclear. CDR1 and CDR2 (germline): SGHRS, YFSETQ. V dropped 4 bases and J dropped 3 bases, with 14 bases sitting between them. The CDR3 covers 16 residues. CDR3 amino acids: CASSGRTNFGANVLTF. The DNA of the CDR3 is TGCGCCAGCAGCGGACGGACCAATTTTGGGGCCAACGTCCTGACTTTC.

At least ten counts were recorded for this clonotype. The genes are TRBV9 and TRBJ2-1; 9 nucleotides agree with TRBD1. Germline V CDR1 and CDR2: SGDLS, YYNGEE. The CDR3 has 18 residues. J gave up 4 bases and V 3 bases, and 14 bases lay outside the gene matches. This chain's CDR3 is CASSASPAGDRGYNEQFF. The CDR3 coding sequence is TGTGCCAGCAGCGCCTCCCCCGCGGGAGACAGGGGGTACAATGAGCAGTTCTTC.

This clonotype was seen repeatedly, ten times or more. This CDR3 reads CASSEMQGTTGELFF. For the CDR3, the DNA is TGTGCCAGCAGTGAAATGCAGGGGACCACCGGGGAGCTGTTTTTT. The V gene is TRBV2, the J gene TRBJ2-2, with D possibly being TRBD1 (6 bases). This CDR3 has 15 amino acids. Germline CDR1 SNHLY, CDR2 FYNNEI. Between the trimmed V and J ends, which lost 2 bases and 4 bases, there was a span of 11 bases.

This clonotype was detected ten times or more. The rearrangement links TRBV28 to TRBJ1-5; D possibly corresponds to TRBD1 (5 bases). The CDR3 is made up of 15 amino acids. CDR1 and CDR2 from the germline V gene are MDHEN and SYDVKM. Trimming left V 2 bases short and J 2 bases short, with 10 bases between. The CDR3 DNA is TGTGCCAGCAGTTTAAGGGGCGCGGGCAATCAGCCCCAGCATTTT. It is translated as CASSLRGAGNQPQHF.

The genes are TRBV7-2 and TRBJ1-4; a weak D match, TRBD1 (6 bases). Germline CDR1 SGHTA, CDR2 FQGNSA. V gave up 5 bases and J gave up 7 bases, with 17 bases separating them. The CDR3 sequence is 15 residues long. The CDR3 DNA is TGTGCCAGCAGCCGCAGGGGCCAGACGCTTGAAAAACTGTTTTTT. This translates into CASSRRGQTLEKLFF.

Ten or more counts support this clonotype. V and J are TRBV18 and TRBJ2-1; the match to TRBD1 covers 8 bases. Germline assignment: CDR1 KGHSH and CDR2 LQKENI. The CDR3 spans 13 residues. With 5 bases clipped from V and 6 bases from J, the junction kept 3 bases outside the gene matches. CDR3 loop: CASSSGQGNEQFF. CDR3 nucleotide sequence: TGTGCCAGCTCATCTGGACAGGGCAATGAGCAGTTCTTC.

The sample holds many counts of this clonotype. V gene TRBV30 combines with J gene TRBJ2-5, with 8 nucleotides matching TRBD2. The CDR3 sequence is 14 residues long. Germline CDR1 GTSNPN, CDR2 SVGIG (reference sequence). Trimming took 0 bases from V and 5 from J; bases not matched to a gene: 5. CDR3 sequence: CAWSVGGRSETQYF. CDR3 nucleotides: TGTGCCTGGAGTGTTGGCGGGAGGAGCGAGACCCAGTACTTC.

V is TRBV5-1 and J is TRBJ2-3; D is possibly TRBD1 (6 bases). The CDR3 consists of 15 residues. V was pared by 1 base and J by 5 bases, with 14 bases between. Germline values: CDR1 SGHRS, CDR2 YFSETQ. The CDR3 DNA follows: TGCGCCAGCAGCTTGACGCCTGGGGGCGGAGATACGCAGTATTTT. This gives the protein CASSLTPGGGDTQYF.

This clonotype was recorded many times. The CDR3 protein is CASNLKQGLSYGYTF. DNA for the CDR3: TGTGCCAGCAACTTGAAACAGGGGTTGTCCTATGGCTACACCTTC. The gene calls are TRBV28 and TRBJ1-2; 7 bases match TRBD1. The V and J ends lost 7 bases and 4 bases, in that order; junction bases with no gene match: 12. The germline V gene encodes CDR1 MDHEN and CDR2 SYDVKM. The CDR3 totals 15 residues.

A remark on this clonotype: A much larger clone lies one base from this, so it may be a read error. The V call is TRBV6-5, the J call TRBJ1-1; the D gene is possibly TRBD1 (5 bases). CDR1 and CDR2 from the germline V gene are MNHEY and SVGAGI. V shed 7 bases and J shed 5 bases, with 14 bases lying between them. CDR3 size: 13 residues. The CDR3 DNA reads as TGTGCCAGCAATTTGACCCAGGGTACTGAAGCTTTCTTT. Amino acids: CASNLTQGTEAFF.

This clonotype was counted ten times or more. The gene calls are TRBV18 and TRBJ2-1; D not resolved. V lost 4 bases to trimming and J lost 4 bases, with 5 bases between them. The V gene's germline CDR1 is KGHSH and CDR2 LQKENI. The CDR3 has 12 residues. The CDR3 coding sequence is TGTGCCAGCTCACTTAAGTACAATGAGCAGTTCTTC. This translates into CASSLKYNEQFF.

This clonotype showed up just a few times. DNA of the CDR3: TGTGCCAGAGAGAGACAGGGGATCTATGGCTACACCTTC. Translated, it gives CARERQGIYGYTF. This chain joins TRBV2 and TRBJ1-2; TRBD1 matches 8 bases. Germline CDR1 is SNHLY and CDR2 is FYNNEI. The CDR3 contains 13 residues. Unmatched junction bases numbered 7, after V lost 9 bases and J lost 4 bases.

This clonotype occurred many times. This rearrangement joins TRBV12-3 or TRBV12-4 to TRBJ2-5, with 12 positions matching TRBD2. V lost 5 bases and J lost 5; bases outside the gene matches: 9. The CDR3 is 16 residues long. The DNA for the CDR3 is TGTGCCAGCAGTATGACTAGCGGGAGCTTTCGGGAGACCCAGTACTTC. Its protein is CASSMTSGSFRETQYF.

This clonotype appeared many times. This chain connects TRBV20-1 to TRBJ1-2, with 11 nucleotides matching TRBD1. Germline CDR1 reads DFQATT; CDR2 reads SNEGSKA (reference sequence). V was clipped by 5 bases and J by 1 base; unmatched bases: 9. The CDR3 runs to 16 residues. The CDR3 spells CSASGQGVTNNYGYTF. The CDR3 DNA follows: TGCAGTGCTTCGGGACAGGGGGTGACAAATAACTATGGCTACACCTTC.

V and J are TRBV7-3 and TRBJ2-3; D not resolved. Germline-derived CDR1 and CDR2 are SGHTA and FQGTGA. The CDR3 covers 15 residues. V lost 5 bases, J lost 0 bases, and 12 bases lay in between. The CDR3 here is CASSPNGDSTDTQYF. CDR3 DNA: TGTGCCAGCAGCCCAAATGGGGATAGCACAGATACGCAGTATTTT.

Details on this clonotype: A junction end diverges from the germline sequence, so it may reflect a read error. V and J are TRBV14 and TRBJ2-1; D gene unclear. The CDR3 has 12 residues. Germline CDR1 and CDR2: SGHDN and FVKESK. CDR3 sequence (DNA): TGTACCAGCAGCCAAGGCTGGGATGAGCAGTTCTTC. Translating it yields CTSSQGWDEQFF.

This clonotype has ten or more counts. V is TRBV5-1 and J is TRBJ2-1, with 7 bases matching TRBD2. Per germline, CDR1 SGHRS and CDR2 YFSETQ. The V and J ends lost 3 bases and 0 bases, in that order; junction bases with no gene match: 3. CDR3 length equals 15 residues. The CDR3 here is CASSSTSDSYNEQFF. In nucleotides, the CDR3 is TGCGCCAGCAGCTCTACTAGCGACTCCTACAATGAGCAGTTCTTC.

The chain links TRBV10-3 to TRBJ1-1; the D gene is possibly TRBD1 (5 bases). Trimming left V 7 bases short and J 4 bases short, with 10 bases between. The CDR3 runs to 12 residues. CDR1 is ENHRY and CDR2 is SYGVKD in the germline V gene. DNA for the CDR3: TGTGCCATCAAAGGGGAGAGCACTGAAGCTTTCTTT. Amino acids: CAIKGESTEAFF.

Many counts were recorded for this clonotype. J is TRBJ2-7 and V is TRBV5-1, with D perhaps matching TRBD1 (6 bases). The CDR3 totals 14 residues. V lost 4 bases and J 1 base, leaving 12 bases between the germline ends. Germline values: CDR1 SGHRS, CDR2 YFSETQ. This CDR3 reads CASSISTGSYEQYF. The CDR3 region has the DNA TGCGCCAGCAGCATCTCGACAGGATCCTACGAGCAGTACTTC.

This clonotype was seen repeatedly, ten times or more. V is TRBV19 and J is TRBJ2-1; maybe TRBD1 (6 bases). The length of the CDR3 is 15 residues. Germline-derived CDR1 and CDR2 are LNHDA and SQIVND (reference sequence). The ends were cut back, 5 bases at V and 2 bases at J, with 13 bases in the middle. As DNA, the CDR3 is TGTGCCAGTAGTGTGGACAGCAGACCCTACAATGAGCAGTTCTTC. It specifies CASSVDSRPYNEQFF.

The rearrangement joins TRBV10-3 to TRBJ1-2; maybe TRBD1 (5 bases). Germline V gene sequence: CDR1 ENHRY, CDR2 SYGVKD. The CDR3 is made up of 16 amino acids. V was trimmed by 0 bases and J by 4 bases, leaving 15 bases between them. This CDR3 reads CAISESGGVRFYGYTF. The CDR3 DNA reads TGTGCCATCAGTGAGTCTGGGGGGGTCCGCTTCTATGGCTACACCTTC.

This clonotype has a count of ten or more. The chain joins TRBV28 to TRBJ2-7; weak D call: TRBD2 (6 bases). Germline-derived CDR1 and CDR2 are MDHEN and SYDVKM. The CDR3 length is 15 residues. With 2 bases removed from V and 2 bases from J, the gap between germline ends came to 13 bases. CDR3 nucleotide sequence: TGTGCCAGCAGTTTAGGGGCTAGCGTGACCTACGAGCAGTACTTC. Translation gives CASSLGASVTYEQYF.